The rows below give T cell receptor beta chains drawn from one sample of a study of cytomegalovirus exposure and HLA in healthy donors. Data came from immunoSEQ multiplex PCR; TCRdb stores just in-frame clones and leaves some out. This sample's table has about 110,000 clones. Sample: PBMCs. The receptors originated from a man in his forties or fifties in good health and CMV-seropositive. Each CDR3 is given with its conserved first and last residue. Fields, in order: J gene, D gene, V gene, CDR3 protein, CDR3 DNA. A D gene is named only where the DNA matches it firmly.

TRBJ1-1,TRBD1,TRBV11-2,CASSPTGTGGTEAFF,TGTGCCAGCAGCCCGACCGGGACAGGCGGGACTGAAGCTTTCTTT
TRBJ2-1,TRBD1,TRBV28,CASSPGQGGYNEQFF,TGTGCCAGCAGCCCCGGACAGGGGGGATACAATGAGCAGTTCTTC
TRBJ2-7,TRBD1,TRBV9,CASSVGGQAPYEQYF,TGTGCCAGCAGCGTAGGGGGACAGGCCCCCTACGAGCAGTACTTC
TRBJ1-2,NA,TRBV7-9,CASSSPGQAYQNYGYTF,TGTGCCAGCAGCTCGCCGGGACAAGCATACCAGAACTATGGCTACACCTTC
TRBJ2-2,TRBD1,TRBV14,CASSQVGQGGYTGELFF,TGTGCCAGCAGCCAAGTTGGACAGGGGGGGTACACCGGGGAGCTGTTTTTT
TRBJ2-7,TRBD2,TRBV20-1,CNDSGTYEQYF,TGCAACGATAGCGGGACCTACGAGCAGTACTTC
TRBJ2-5,NA,TRBV7-8,CASSSWNRRWAQYF,TGTGCCAGCAGCTCTTGGAACAGACGGTGGGCCCAGTACTTC
TRBJ2-7,NA,TRBV5-8,CASSPLSSYEQYF,TGTGCCAGCAGCCCCCTAAGCTCCTACGAGCAGTACTTC
TRBJ2-1,TRBD2,TRBV7-9,CAGSYTSGYNEQFF,TGTGCCGGCAGCTACACTAGCGGCTACAATGAGCAGTTCTTC
TRBJ2-1,NA,TRBV6-4,CASSDLNNEQFF,TGTGCCAGCAGTGACCTAAACAATGAGCAGTTCTTC
TRBJ2-7,NA,TRBV9,CASSVGGEASYEQYF,TGTGCCAGCAGCGTAGGGGGAGAAGCGTCCTACGAGCAGTACTTC
TRBJ2-7,NA,TRBV10-2,CASSEPPWGSGLGEQYF,TGCGCCAGCAGTGAGCCTCCGTGGGGCTCGGGCCTCGGCGAGCAGTACTTC
TRBJ2-3,TRBD2,TRBV6-1,CAISFGREADTQYF,TGTGCCATCTCCTTCGGGAGGGAAGCAGATACGCAGTATTTT
TRBJ2-1,NA,TRBV5-1,CASSKDLASYNEQFF,TGCGCCAGCAGCAAGGATCTAGCATCCTACAATGAGCAGTTCTTC
TRBJ2-7,NA,TRBV7-2,CASSLGRDTPYEQYF,TGTGCCAGCAGCTTAGGCCGGGACACCCCCTACGAGCAGTACTTC
TRBJ2-3,NA,TRBV4-3,CASSQGLGVGTDTQYF,TGCGCCAGCAGCCAAGGGTTAGGGGTTGGGACAGATACGCAGTATTTT
TRBJ2-3,TRBD1,TRBV5-1,CASSWGDRYADTQYF,TGCGCCAGCAGCTGGGGGGACAGGTATGCAGATACGCAGTATTTT
TRBJ2-7,NA,TRBV6-5,CASSLSVSSYEQYF,TGTGCCAGCAGTTTAAGTGTTAGCTCCTACGAGCAGTACTTC
TRBJ1-1,TRBD1,TRBV27,CASSYRTGATEAFF,TGTGCCAGCAGTTATCGTACAGGGGCCACTGAAGCTTTCTTT
TRBJ2-2,TRBD1,TRBV10-3,CASTGDTGELFF,TGTGCCAGCACAGGGGACACCGGGGAGCTGTTTTTT
TRBJ2-1,NA,TRBV4-1,CASSQDPGNEQFF,TGCGCCAGCAGCCAAGATCCAGGGAATGAGCAGTTCTTC
TRBJ2-7,NA,TRBV29-1,CSVVKDKDYEQYF,TGCAGCGTTGTTAAGGACAAAGACTACGAGCAGTACTTC
TRBJ1-1,NA,TRBV27,CASSLSTGNTEAFF,TGTGCCAGCAGTTTATCGACAGGGAACACTGAAGCTTTCTTT
TRBJ2-3,NA,TRBV7-9,CASSSLTDTQYF,TGTGCTAGCAGCTCCCTTACAGATACGCAGTATTTT
TRBJ2-7,TRBD1,TRBV6-5,CASGRQGTYEQYF,TGTGCCAGCGGCAGACAGGGTACCTACGAGCAGTACTTC
TRBJ2-7,NA,TRBV28,CASSTFTGSYEQYF,TGTGCCAGCAGCACCTTCACAGGGAGCTACGAGCAGTACTTC
TRBJ1-6,TRBD1,TRBV29-1,CSARTGYNSPLHF,TGCAGCGCCCGGACAGGGTATAATTCACCCCTCCACTTT
TRBJ2-4,TRBD1,TRBV2,CASSIKGQGRDIQYF,TGTGCCAGCAGCATAAAAGGACAGGGGAGGGACATTCAGTACTTC
TRBJ2-7,TRBD2,TRBV7-9,CASSFEAGVPEQYF,TGTGCCAGCAGCTTTGAGGCGGGAGTCCCCGAGCAGTACTTC
TRBJ2-1,NA,TRBV30,CAYAIIGGRKSYNEQFF,TGTGCCTACGCTATTATTGGTGGGAGGAAGTCCTACAATGAGCAGTTCTTC
TRBJ1-5,NA,TRBV15,CATSRDRGKYNQPQHF,TGTGCCACCAGCAGAGATCGGGGAAAGTATAATCAGCCCCAGCATTTT
TRBJ2-7,TRBD2,TRBV10-1,CASSESAGGPYEQYF,TGCGCCAGCAGTGAGTCCGCGGGAGGGCCGTACGAGCAGTACTTC
TRBJ2-1,NA,TRBV6-5,CASSYGGGAAGEQFF,TGTGCCAGCAGTTACGGAGGGGGCGCGGCCGGTGAGCAGTTCTTC
TRBJ2-7,NA,TRBV29-1,CSVADEKRAYEQYF,TGCAGCGTCGCTGACGAGAAGAGGGCCTACGAGCAGTACTTC
TRBJ2-7,NA,TRBV5-1,CASSLGPSGEQYF,TGCGCCAGCAGCTTGGGCCCGTCGGGGGAGCAGTACTTC
TRBJ2-7,TRBD2,TRBV19,CASSTGTRNYEQYF,TGTGCCAGTAGCACCGGGACTAGAAACTACGAGCAGTACTTC
TRBJ1-1,TRBD1,TRBV29-1,CSVGQSTEAFF,TGCAGCGTGGGACAGTCGACCGAAGCTTTCTTT
TRBJ2-1,TRBD1,TRBV10-3,CAISSPDRGLINEQFF,TGTGCCATCAGTTCCCCCGACAGGGGGCTTATAAATGAGCAGTTCTTC
TRBJ1-3,TRBD1,TRBV6-5,CASSYQTGAGNTIYF,TGTGCCAGCAGTTACCAAACAGGGGCTGGAAACACCATATATTTT
TRBJ1-2,TRBD1,TRBV28,CASSFRGQGKAANYGYTF,TGTGCCAGCAGTTTCCGGGGACAGGGGAAGGCGGCTAACTATGGCTACACCTTC
TRBJ2-5,NA,TRBV7-3,CASSLGPSGGLGETQYF,TGTGCCAGCAGCTTAGGACCCTCAGGGGGGCTAGGAGAGACCCAGTACTTC
TRBJ2-1,TRBD2,TRBV5-4,CASSELAEALDEQFF,TGTGCCAGCAGCGAACTAGCGGAAGCTCTCGATGAGCAGTTCTTC
TRBJ1-3,NA,TRBV6-1,CASRAGISGNTIYF,TGTGCCAGCAGGGCGGGAATATCTGGAAACACCATATATTTT
TRBJ1-4,NA,TRBV7-8,CASSARQGGELFF,TGTGCCAGCAGCGCACGCCAGGGAGGGGAACTGTTTTTT
TRBJ2-1,TRBD2,TRBV7-3,CASSLGGSGGYNEQFF,TGTGCCAGCAGCTTAGGGGGAAGCGGGGGATACAATGAGCAGTTCTTC
TRBJ2-3,NA,TRBV6-1,CASSEGRTYTDTQYF,TGTGCCAGCAGTGAAGGAAGAACCTACACAGATACGCAGTATTTT
TRBJ1-5,NA,TRBV27,CASSTRGRGRRSNQPQHF,TGTGCCAGCAGCACTAGGGGCAGGGGACGGCGGAGCAATCAGCCCCAGCATTTT
TRBJ2-3,NA,TRBV4-3,CASSQTISGTSTDTQYF,TGCGCCAGCAGCCAGACGATATCAGGGACTAGCACAGATACGCAGTATTTT
TRBJ1-3,NA,TRBV9,CASSVDRGRRTGNTIYF,TGTGCCAGCAGCGTAGATAGGGGAAGAAGGACTGGAAACACCATATATTTT
TRBJ1-1,NA,TRBV11-1,CASSLSWGQRAFF,TGTGCCAGCAGCTTATCTTGGGGACAAAGAGCTTTCTTT
TRBJ2-7,NA,TRBV19,CASSMGSGYEQYF,TGTGCCAGTAGTATGGGCTCAGGTTACGAGCAGTACTTC
TRBJ2-7,NA,TRBV7-2,CASSLDAAGIGEQYF,TGTGCCAGCAGCTTAGACGCGGCAGGGATTGGCGAGCAGTACTTC